This T cell receptor (beta chain) was found in a study of T cell responses to AZD1222 COVID-19 vaccine. The study's findings and limits: Repertoires were sampled only after the peak T cell response. Possibly, clonal diversity was underestimated; donors were largely white British and included more females. Spike-specific TCR breadth and depth went up after people got two AZD1222 doses. Reports indicate that nearly half of spike-specific TCRs are directed at unmutated variant regions.

From germline, CDR1 is LGHDT and CDR2 YNNKEL (reference sequence). This CDR3 is 16 amino acids long. J lost 8 bases, V lost 4 bases, and 15 bases had no gene match. A remark on this clone: Its specificity is unknown.

The table came from immunoSEQ multiplex PCR; TCRdb's copy has only in-frame clones and leaves some out. The table includes over 150,000 clones, approximately 93% detected once. The clonotype originates from an adult who received the AZD1222 COVID-19 vaccine. Material: peripheral blood, obtained 28 days after the second AZD1222 dose. The chain is built from TRBV3-1 (or the pseudogene TRBV3-2) and TRBJ1-2; TRBD1 matches at 8 bases. CDR3 sequence reads: CASSPNQGATTSGYTF. The DNA of the CDR3 is TGTGCCAGCAGCCCGAATCAGGGGGCAACGACGTCCGGCTACACCTTC.